The 22 T cell receptor beta chains presented below share a single source sample, sequenced in a study of shared clonotypes between healthy human individuals. Naive CD8 cells lacked CD45RO and underwent positive selection for CCR7, leaving out terminally differentiated effector memory CD45RA+ cells. Only in-frame clones appear in the TCRdb table, and some are missing; sequencing was by immunoSEQ multiplex PCR. This sample carries under 2,000,000 clones, about 94% of them seen once, and the ten largest clones take roughly 1.2%. The sequencing input was naive CD8+ T cells sorted from blood. The receptors shown here come from a man younger than 35 in good health.

The chain carries TRBV27 and TRBJ2-1, with D perhaps being TRBD1 or TRBD2 (5 bases each). The CDR3 is made up of 16 amino acids. Trimming took 3 bases from V and 1 from J, leaving 13 bases between them. Germline V gene lookup returns CDR1 MNHEY and CDR2 SMNVEV (reference sequence). Written as DNA, the CDR3 is TGTGCCAGCAGTTTCGGGGCGGGTTCTTCCTACAATGAGCAGTTCTTC. This encodes CASSFGAGSSYNEQFF.

The CDR3 protein is CASSPIGTNEKLFF. CDR3 coding DNA: TGTGCCAGCAGCCCTATAGGTACTAATGAAAAACTGTTTTTT. This chain links TRBV9 with TRBJ1-4; the D is unclear. The CDR3 totals 14 residues. The germline V gene encodes CDR1 SGDLS and CDR2 YYNGEE. The ends were cut back, 4 bases at V and 2 bases at J, with 9 bases in the middle.

J is TRBJ2-3 and V is TRBV27; D ambiguous. The germline V gene has CDR1 MNHEY and CDR2 SMNVEV (reference sequence). With 1 base removed from V and 6 bases from J, the gap between germline ends came to 11 bases. CDR3 length: 14 residues. The CDR3 reads CASSLYTELDTQYF. DNA for the CDR3: TGTGCCAGCAGTTTATATACCGAGCTGGATACGCAGTATTTT.

V and J are TRBV4-2 and TRBJ1-2; TRBD1 matches at 7 bases. The J segment lost 7 bases and the V segment lost 0 bases, leaving 11 bases of the junction unmatched. The germline CDR1 and CDR2 sequences are LGHNA and YNFKEQ. The length of the CDR3 is 16 residues. Here the CDR3 DNA reads TGTGCCAGCAGCCAAGAAAACAGGGGAGAAGAAGGTGGCTACACCTTC. Translation gives CASSQENRGEEGGYTF.

The rearrangement links TRBV7-3 to TRBJ2-1; TRBD1 aligns across 7 bases. CDR1 SGHTA and CDR2 FQGTGA come from the germline V gene. The CDR3 consists of 15 residues. The ends lost 5 bases at V and 0 bases at J; junction bases unmatched: 4. This chain's CDR3 is CASSPDRDSYNEQFF. CDR3 bases: TGTGCCAGCAGCCCAGACAGGGACTCCTACAATGAGCAGTTCTTC. Using reference TRBV7-3 and TRBJ2-1 for the parts outside the CDR3, the full variable domain is GAGVSQTPSNKVTEKGKYVELRCDPISGHTALYWYRQSLGQGPEFLIYFQGTGAADDSGLPNDRFFAVRPEGSVSTLKIQRTERGDSAVYLCASSPDRDSYNEQFFGPGTRLTVL.

The chain recombines TRBV27 with TRBJ2-7; D is possibly TRBD1 (5 bases). The CDR3 runs 14 residues. The germline V and J ends were trimmed by 6 bases and 4 bases, with 16 bases remaining between them. Germline CDR1 MNHEY, CDR2 SMNVEV (reference sequence). The CDR3 loop is CASSFYAQGYEQYF. The CDR3 DNA reads as TGTGCCAGCAGCTTTTACGCGCAGGGTTACGAGCAGTACTTC.

This clone has a single count. The same CDR3 arises from other DNA sequences in this sample as well. In DNA, the CDR3 is TGTGCCAGCAGCGCGGGGGGGACCGCCTACGAGCAGTACTTC. Amino acid sequence: CASSAGGTAYEQYF. This rearrangement joins TRBV9 to TRBJ2-7; TRBD2 matches at 8 bases. CDR3 size: 14 residues. Germline V gene lookup returns CDR1 SGDLS and CDR2 YYNGEE. Losses at the gene ends were 3 bases for V and 2 bases for J; bases not matched to a gene: 4.

The V and J genes are TRBV6-1 and TRBJ1-4, with a possible D match to TRBD1 (5 bases). There are 15 residues in the CDR3. The V end was cut by 4 bases, the J end by 5 bases, with 14 bases between. Germline V lookup: CDR1 MNHNS, CDR2 SASEGT. Here the CDR3 DNA reads TGTGCCAGCAGTGCTTCAGGGAGGGAGAATGAAAAACTGTTTTTT. Translation gives CASSASGRENEKLFF.

This clone has just one count. The gene calls are TRBV27 and TRBJ1-5; D unresolved. Trimming removed 5 bases at V and 5 bases at J, with 10 bases between. CDR1 and CDR2 from the germline V gene are MNHEY and SMNVEV (reference sequence). The CDR3 spans 13 residues. The CDR3 DNA reads as TGTGCCAGCAGTCAGAGACGAGATCAGCCCCAGCATTTT. It codes for CASSQRRDQPQHF.

J is TRBJ2-2 and V is TRBV27; no clear D. Germline values: CDR1 MNHEY, CDR2 SMNVEV (reference sequence). Trimming cost V 7 bases and J 10 bases, with 13 bases left between them. The CDR3 runs to 12 residues. CDR3 DNA: TGTGCCAGCAATCCTAAAGAGGAGGAGCTGTTTTTT. Translated: CASNPKEEELFF.

The gene calls are TRBV5-3 and TRBJ1-1, with D uncertain. TRBV5-3 is assigned to the ORF class and has an uncertain function. Trimming pared 5 bases from V and 7 bases from J, leaving 9 bases between. The CDR3 runs to 11 residues. CDR3 nucleotides: TGTGCCAGAAGTAACGGAAATGAAGCTTTCTTT. Its translation is CARSNGNEAFF.

The V gene is TRBV29-1, the J gene TRBJ1-1; the D gene is possibly TRBD1 (5 bases). V was cut by 6 bases and J by 5 bases, with 16 bases left in between. Germline CDR1 reads SQVTM; CDR2 reads ANQGSEA. The CDR3 has 13 amino acids. CDR3 in DNA: TGCAGCGTCTATGACAGAACCCATACTGAAGCTTTCTTT. This codes for CSVYDRTHTEAFF. Variable domain in full (rest from reference TRBV29-1 and TRBJ1-1): SAVISQKPSRDICQRGTSLTIQCQVDSQVTMMFWYRQQPGQSLTLIATANQGSEATYESGFVIDKFPISRPNLTFSTLTVSNMSPEDSSIYLCSVYDRTHTEAFFGQGTRLTVV.

V gene TRBV2 combines with J gene TRBJ2-7, with D possibly being TRBD1 or TRBD2 (5 bases each). The CDR3 has 15 amino acids. V dropped 5 bases and J dropped 1 base, with 15 bases sitting between them. Germline V CDR1 and CDR2: SNHLY, FYNNEI. CDR3 in amino acids: CASSPFGASSYEQYF. The DNA of the CDR3 is TGTGCCAGCAGTCCGTTCGGGGCTTCGTCCTACGAGCAGTACTTC.

The chain joins TRBV4-3 to TRBJ2-3; 8 bases agree with TRBD2. The germline V gene has CDR1 LGHNA and CDR2 YSLEER. CDR3 length: 18 amino acids. V was pared by 2 bases and J by 0 bases, with 10 bases of the junction left unmatched. CDR3 loop: CASSQQTLTSVSTDTQYF. CDR3 sequence (DNA): TGCGCCAGCAGCCAACAGACCCTGACTAGCGTTAGCACAGATACGCAGTATTTT.

The chain joins TRBV9 to TRBJ2-3; 10 bases fit TRBD2. CDR1 is SGDLS, CDR2 YYNGEE, per germline. The CDR3 sequence is 16 residues long. Germline trimming cut 4 bases from V and 0 bases from J; bases unmatched to any gene: 5. CDR3 residues: CASSSPTSGSTDTQYF. CDR3 DNA sequence: TGTGCCAGCAGCTCGCCGACTAGCGGGAGCACAGATACGCAGTATTTT.

The rearrangement joins TRBV7-9 to TRBJ2-7; D gene uncertain. This CDR3 spans 15 amino acids. Germline loops: CDR1 SEHNR, CDR2 FQNEAQ (reference sequence). The V and J ends lost 1 base and 1 base respectively, with 11 bases between them. The CDR3 DNA reads TGTGCCAGCAGCTTAGACCGCGGCAGTTCCTACGAGCAGTACTTC. Residues: CASSLDRGSSYEQYF.

The CDR3 region has the DNA TGTGCCAGCAGCTTGGGGACTGGAAACACCATATATTTT. It codes for CASSLGTGNTIYF. The chain has TRBV7-2 and TRBJ1-3; D remains unclear. CDR1 and CDR2 from the germline V gene are SGHTA and FQGNSA. The CDR3 is 13 residues long. V was cut by 3 bases and J by 2 bases, with 5 bases left in between.

The gene calls are TRBV27 and TRBJ1-5; D unresolved. The CDR3 loop spans 15 amino acids. Germline V CDR1 and CDR2: MNHEY, SMNVEV (reference sequence). Trimming removed 1 base at V and 4 bases at J, with 11 bases between. CDR3 protein: CASSLYNGNNQPQHF. In DNA form, the CDR3 reads TGTGCCAGCAGTTTATATAACGGGAATAATCAGCCCCAGCATTTT.

V gene TRBV5-4 combines with J gene TRBJ2-7; no reliable D call. The CDR3 sequence is 13 residues long. Per germline, CDR1 SGHNT and CDR2 YYREEE (reference sequence). Trimming took 0 bases from V and 3 from J, leaving 7 bases between them. Here the CDR3 DNA reads TGTGCCAGCAGCTTGGGGCGGAACTACGAGCAGTACTTC. Protein sequence: CASSLGRNYEQYF.

This rearrangement joins TRBV27 to TRBJ2-3; D is perhaps TRBD2 (5 bases). Trimming cost V 1 base and J 0 bases, with 8 bases left between them. Per the germline V gene, CDR1 is MNHEY and CDR2 is SMNVEV (reference sequence). The CDR3 consists of 15 residues. Written as DNA, the CDR3 is TGTGCCAGCAGTTTATACGAGGGTAGCACAGATACGCAGTATTTT. This gives the protein CASSLYEGSTDTQYF.

The V call is TRBV11-2, the J call TRBJ2-2; a possible D gene is TRBD1 (6 bases). The CDR3 has 14 residues. Germline-derived CDR1 and CDR2 are SGHAT and FQNNGV. The V and J ends lost 8 bases and 3 bases respectively, with 13 bases between them. DNA of the CDR3: TGTGCCAGCTTAGGACAGTTTTACACCGGGGAGCTGTTTTTT. This translates into CASLGQFYTGELFF. Complete variable domain (other parts from reference TRBV11-2 and TRBJ2-2): EAGVAQSPRYKIIEKRQSVAFWCNPISGHATLYWYQQILGQGPKLLIQFQNNGVVDDSQLPKDRFSAERLKGVDSTLKIQPAKLEDSAVYLCASLGQFYTGELFFGEGSRLTVL.

The gene calls are TRBV28 and TRBJ2-5, with D possibly TRBD1 on 5 matching bases. The V end was cut by 3 bases, the J end by 3 bases, with 11 bases between. From germline, CDR1 is MDHEN and CDR2 SYDVKM. The CDR3 spans 14 residues. The CDR3 region is CASSFLQGKETQYF. The DNA for the CDR3 is TGTGCCAGCAGTTTCTTGCAGGGAAAAGAGACCCAGTACTTC.